This TCR beta chain was captured in a study of T cells after yellow fever vaccination. For the study at large: Some fractions had low cell numbers, and these were prepared with SMART-Seq v4 Ultra Low Input.

V was clipped by 8 bases and J by 8 bases; unmatched bases: 5. Germline loops: CDR1 LNHDA, CDR2 SQIVND (reference sequence). The CDR3 extends over 12 amino acids. This clonotype was seen a few times. Its specificity is not known. Broader study findings: The CD4 compartment and the CD8 compartment contained a small share of clonotypes in common. Reappearance after the booster was seen for most primary-vaccination clones, at 95% to 96% CD4 and more than 80% CD8.

UMIs and a universal primer site were added when TCR cDNA was made by 5'RACE template switching. TCRdb fed the 5' RACE reads into MiXCR, producing one record per CDR3 protein. This sample yields 250,000 to 350,000 distinct CDR3 sequences, of which around 6.8% are seen a single time; 18% belongs to the top ten. The specimen was PBMCs, collected more than 40 days after the first yellow fever vaccination. The source is a man younger than 35 who received the YFV17D yellow fever vaccine. J is TRBJ1-5 and V is TRBV19, with TRBD1 matching over 8 bases. The CDR3 here is CASGGQGKPQHF. DNA of the CDR3: TGTGCCAGTGGAGGACAGGGAAAGCCCCAGCATTTT.